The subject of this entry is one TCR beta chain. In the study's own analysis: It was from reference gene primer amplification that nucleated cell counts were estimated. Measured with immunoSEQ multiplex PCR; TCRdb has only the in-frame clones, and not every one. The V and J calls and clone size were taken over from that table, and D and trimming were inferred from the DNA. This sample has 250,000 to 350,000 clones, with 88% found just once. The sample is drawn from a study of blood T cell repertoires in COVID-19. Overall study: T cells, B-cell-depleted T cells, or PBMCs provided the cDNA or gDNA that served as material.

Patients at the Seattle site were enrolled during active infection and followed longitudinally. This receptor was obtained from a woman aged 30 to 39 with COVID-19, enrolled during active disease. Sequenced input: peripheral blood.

The CDR3 DNA reads as TGTGCCTGGAGTGTACGAGGGGAGGGGAACACTGAAGCTTTCTTT. This translates into CAWSVRGEGNTEAFF. This chain joins TRBV30 and TRBJ1-1; D is perhaps TRBD1 (5 bases). There are 15 residues in the CDR3. Germline CDR1 and CDR2: GTSNPN and SVGIG (reference sequence). V lost 0 bases and J lost 1, with 12 bases in between.